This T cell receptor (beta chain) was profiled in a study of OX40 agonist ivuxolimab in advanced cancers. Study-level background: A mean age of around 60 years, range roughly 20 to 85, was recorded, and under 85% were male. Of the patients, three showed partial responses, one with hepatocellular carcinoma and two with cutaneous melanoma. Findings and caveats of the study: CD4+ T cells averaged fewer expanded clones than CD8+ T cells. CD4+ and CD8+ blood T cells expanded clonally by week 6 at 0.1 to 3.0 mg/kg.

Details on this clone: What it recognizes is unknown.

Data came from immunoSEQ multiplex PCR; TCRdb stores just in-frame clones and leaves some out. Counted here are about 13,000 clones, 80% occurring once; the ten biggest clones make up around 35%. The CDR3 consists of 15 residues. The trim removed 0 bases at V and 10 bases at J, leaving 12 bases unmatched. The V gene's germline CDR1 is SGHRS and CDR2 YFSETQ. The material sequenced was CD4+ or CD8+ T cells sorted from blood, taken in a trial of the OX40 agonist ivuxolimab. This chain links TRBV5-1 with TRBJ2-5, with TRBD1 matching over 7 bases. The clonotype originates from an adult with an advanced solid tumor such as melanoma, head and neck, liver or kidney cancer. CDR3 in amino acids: CASSLVGTAEGDQYF. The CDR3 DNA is TGCGCCAGCAGCTTGGTCGGGACAGCGGAAGGTGACCAGTACTTC.